This passage covers 19 T cell receptor beta chains from one sample sequenced in a study of OX40 agonist ivuxolimab in advanced cancers. Sequencing used immunoSEQ multiplex PCR; TCRdb keeps in-frame clones, though not all of them. The data show fewer than 35,000 clones, roughly 79% seen once. The material sequenced was CD4+ or CD8+ T cells sorted from blood, taken in a trial of the OX40 agonist ivuxolimab. The receptor source for this set is an adult with an advanced solid tumor such as melanoma, head and neck, liver or kidney cancer.

V and J are TRBV6-1 and TRBJ1-4; D unclear. V lost 4 bases and J lost 7, with 7 bases in between. Germline V gene data show CDR1 as MNHNS and CDR2 as SASEGT. This CDR3 is 12 amino acids long. DNA for the CDR3: TGTGCCAGCAGTGGCCCTATTGAAAAACTGTTTTTT. Encoded protein: CASSGPIEKLFF.

The V and J genes are TRBV6-1 and TRBJ2-3, with D hard to call. Germline V gene data show CDR1 as MNHNS and CDR2 as SASEGT. V lost 6 bases and J lost 6, with 16 bases in between. CDR3 length: 14 amino acids. The CDR3 DNA follows: TGTGCCAGCAGCGCCACCTTAGAGGCCGATACGCAGTATTTT. It yields the protein CASSATLEADTQYF.

This chain uses TRBV4-3 with TRBJ2-5; TRBD2 agrees at 9 bases. This CDR3 has 17 amino acids. Germline lookup yields CDR1 LGHNA and CDR2 YSLEER. The trim removed 0 bases at V and 11 bases at J, leaving 16 bases unmatched. The CDR3 spells CASSQDPAGGPGGEQYF. The CDR3, as DNA: TGCGCCAGCAGCCAAGATCCAGCGGGAGGCCCGGGTGGGGAGCAGTACTTC.

The rearrangement joins TRBV7-9 to TRBJ1-2; unclear D gene. The CDR3 length is 12 residues. V was cut by 1 base and J by 8 bases, with 8 bases left in between. CDR1 is SEHNR and CDR2 is FQNEAQ in the germline V gene (reference sequence). In DNA, the CDR3 is TGTGCCAGCAGCTTAGACAGTCCAGGCTACACCTTC. Protein product: CASSLDSPGYTF.

The chain has TRBV6-5 and TRBJ1-2, with TRBD1 identical over 7 bases. CDR1 and CDR2 from the germline V gene are MNHEY and SVGAGI. With 4 bases clipped from V and 0 bases from J, the junction kept 2 bases outside the gene matches. The CDR3 runs to 14 residues. The CDR3 is CASSWDRANYGYTF. The CDR3 DNA is TGTGCCAGCAGTTGGGACAGAGCTAACTATGGCTACACCTTC.

The chain has TRBV10-3 and TRBJ1-1; D gene uncertain. The CDR3 sequence is 14 residues long. V dropped 3 bases and J dropped 5 bases, with 13 bases sitting between them. The germline gives CDR1 ENHRY, CDR2 SYGVKD. The DNA of the CDR3 is TGTGCCATCAGTGAAGAGGGAATTTGGACTGAAGCTTTCTTT. The encoded protein is CAISEEGIWTEAFF.

The chain carries TRBV19 and TRBJ2-5, with D perhaps matching TRBD1 (6 bases). Germline CDR1 reads LNHDA; CDR2 reads SQIVND (reference sequence). The CDR3 runs to 13 residues. The V gene lost 6 bases and the J gene lost 0 bases, with 8 bases spanning the gap. The CDR3 region is CASSRTDQETQYF. CDR3 coding DNA: TGTGCCAGTAGCAGGACAGACCAAGAGACCCAGTACTTC.

This clone was observed a single time. J is TRBJ2-1 and V is TRBV11-3, with D tentatively TRBD1 (6 bases). This CDR3 is built from 15 residues. V gave up 1 base and J gave up 4 bases, with 11 bases separating them. From germline, CDR1 is SGHNT and CDR2 YENEEA. CDR3 DNA sequence: TGTGCCAGCAGCTTAGGGTCAGGGGATTACAATGAGCAGTTCTTC. The encoded protein is CASSLGSGDYNEQFF.

This clone was recorded only once. In nucleotides, the CDR3 is TGCAGCGTTGGTAGCGGGGGGGCCGGCGGGGAGCTGTTTTTT. Its protein is CSVGSGGAGGELFF. The gene calls are TRBV29-1 and TRBJ2-2; 11 bases agree with TRBD2. Trimming removed 4 bases from V and 7 bases from J; junction bases left unmatched: 5. Germline values: CDR1 SQVTM, CDR2 ANQGSEA. The length of the CDR3 is 14 residues.

The chain combines TRBV6-1 with TRBJ1-2; no definite D call. CDR1 MNHNS and CDR2 SASEGT come from the germline V gene. The CDR3 sequence is 13 residues long. Trimming stripped 3 bases from V and 1 base from J, with 6 bases between. This CDR3 reads CASSDPSNYGYTF. The CDR3 DNA follows: TGTGCCAGCAGTGACCCCAGTAACTATGGCTACACCTTC.

In its sample, this clone was seen once. The V gene is TRBV27, the J gene TRBJ2-3; TRBD1 matches 11 bases. The germline gives CDR1 MNHEY, CDR2 SMNVEV (reference sequence). V was pared by 5 bases and J by 6 bases, with 10 bases of the junction left unmatched. The CDR3 is 16 residues long. The DNA of the CDR3 is TGTGCCAGCAGTCCTTTACCCGGACAGGGGGCCGATACGCAGTATTTT. It codes for CASSPLPGQGADTQYF.

This clone has a handful of counts. The gene calls are TRBV6-5 and TRBJ1-1; D might be TRBD1 (5 bases). The V gene lost 0 bases and the J gene lost 0 bases, with 11 bases spanning the gap. From germline, CDR1 is MNHEY and CDR2 SVGAGI. The CDR3 extends over 16 amino acids. The CDR3, as DNA: TGTGCCAGCAGTTACTCCCCGGGGCAGGTGAACACTGAAGCTTTCTTT. It specifies CASSYSPGQVNTEAFF.

This clone was counted only a few times. The chain recombines TRBV7-3 with TRBJ2-5; TRBD2 aligns across 14 bases. The germline V gene encodes CDR1 SGHTA and CDR2 FQGTGA. This CDR3 is built from 22 residues. Trimming at V came to 3 bases and at J to 2 bases, leaving 20 bases not matched to a gene. The CDR3 region is CASSFYHRWGLAGEFGQETQYF. The CDR3 DNA sequence: TGTGCCAGCAGCTTTTACCACAGGTGGGGACTAGCGGGAGAGTTTGGTCAAGAGACCCAGTACTTC.

The rearrangement joins TRBV28 to TRBJ2-5, with TRBD2 identical over 10 bases. After removal of 4 bases from V and 5 bases from J, the junction contained 7 bases not matched to a gene. This CDR3 has 15 amino acids. Germline V lookup: CDR1 MDHEN, CDR2 SYDVKM. The CDR3 loop reads CASSSPPSGGETQYF. The CDR3, as DNA: TGTGCCAGCAGTTCCCCCCCTAGCGGGGGTGAGACCCAGTACTTC.

Sample share makes this clone medium-sized. The chain carries TRBV10-3 and TRBJ2-7; 8 nucleotides agree with TRBD1. The CDR3 runs to 17 residues. Looked up from germline, CDR1 is ENHRY and CDR2 is SYGVKD. The trim removed 5 bases at V and 6 bases at J, leaving 18 bases unmatched. CDR3 sequence (DNA): TGTGCCATCAGTACGGACAGGGCCCGGGAGAGCCAGTTCGAGCAGTACTTC. Translating gives CAISTDRARESQFEQYF.

V and J are TRBV7-3 and TRBJ2-3; 9 bases align to TRBD1. The CDR3 is 15 amino acids. Looked up from germline, CDR1 is SGHTA and CDR2 is FQGTGA. V gave up 5 bases and J gave up 2 bases; unmatched junction bases: 5. Here the CDR3 DNA reads TGTGCCAGCAGCCTAGGACAGGGGTTCACAGATACGCAGTATTTT. It is translated as CASSLGQGFTDTQYF. Drawing the rest from reference TRBV7-3 and TRBJ2-3, the complete variable domain is GAGVSQTPSNKVTEKGKYVELRCDPISGHTALYWYRQSLGQGPEFLIYFQGTGAADDSGLPNDRFFAVRPEGSVSTLKIQRTERGDSAVYLCASSLGQGFTDTQYFGPGTRLTVL.

This chain uses TRBV2 with TRBJ2-2; TRBD1 agrees at 8 bases. Unmatched junction bases numbered 6, after V lost 6 bases and J lost 3 bases. The length of the CDR3 is 15 residues. The germline V gene has CDR1 SNHLY and CDR2 FYNNEI. CDR3 coding DNA: TGTGCCAGCAGGGTGGACAGGGCGGACACCGGGGAGCTGTTTTTT. It yields the protein CASRVDRADTGELFF.

The genes are TRBV5-1 and TRBJ1-5; TRBD1 matches at 7 bases. This CDR3 region has 14 residues. CDR1 and CDR2 (germline): SGHRS, YFSETQ. The junction had 8 bases not matched to a gene; V was cut back by 4 bases and J by 7 bases. DNA of the CDR3: TGCGCCAGCAGCCGAGAGGGGGCATTACAGCCCCAGCATTTT. This encodes CASSREGALQPQHF.

V and J are TRBV10-3 and TRBJ2-7, with D perhaps assigned TRBD1 or TRBD2 (5 bases each). Germline V gene sequence: CDR1 ENHRY, CDR2 SYGVKD. The V end was cut by 3 bases, the J end by 3 bases, with 21 bases between. The CDR3 sequence is 17 residues long. CDR3 protein: CAISDGAAASSNYEQYF. CDR3 nucleotide sequence: TGTGCCATCAGTGACGGGGCTGCAGCCTCATCCAACTACGAGCAGTACTTC.